This T cell receptor (beta chain) was recorded in a study of shared clonotypes between healthy human individuals. CDR1 is LNHNV, CDR2 YYDKDF, per germline (reference sequence). CDR3 length: 15 residues. J lost 3 bases, V lost 5 bases, and 8 bases had no gene match. This clone was detected only a few times. Original processing notes: Filtering of immunoSEQ junctional sequences could not match full-length read filtering. Here immunoSEQ multiplex PCR was the method, and the copy in TCRdb shows in-frame clones only, minus some. For V, J and clone size, that table is used; D and trimming come from the DNA. This sample carries 400,000 to 550,000 clones, around 80% of them seen once, and the ten largest clones take approximately 12%.

This chain joins TRBV15 and TRBJ1-2; TRBD1 matches 8 bases. The material sequenced was PBMCs. This sequence was found in a woman in her forties in good health. Some clones in this sample may be carry-over from other donors' samples. The CDR3 loop reads CATSRSTGAHYGYTF. For the CDR3, the DNA is TGTGCCACCAGCCGCTCGACAGGGGCACACTATGGCTACACCTTC. Using reference TRBV15 and TRBJ1-2 for the parts outside the CDR3, the full variable domain is DAMVIQNPRYQVTQFGKPVTLSCSQTLNHNVMYWYQQKSSQAPKLLFHYYDKDFNNEADTPDNFQSRRPNTSFCFLDIRSPGLGDTAMYLCATSRSTGAHYGYTFGSGTRLTVV.